This TCR beta chain was recovered during a study of blood T cell repertoires in COVID-19 (dated by TCRdb to 2019 to 2021). For the wider study: Samples covering the acute and convalescent phases of COVID-19 were provided by collaborators in the United States, Italy and Spain. The material from the prospective study consisted of cDNA or gDNA derived from T cells, B-cell-depleted T cells, or PBMCs. Deeply sampled blood TCRbeta repertoires from subjects exposed to, actively infected with, or recovered from COVID-19 were included in the dataset. A freely available public database, intended as a resource for researchers studying the immune response to SARS-CoV-2, is where the repertoires were released. Samples came from the ongoing ImmuneRACE study (first 160 participants) plus 1,254 subjects from 6 global collaborators. Nearly every sample came with metadata listing a de-identified subject ID, COVID-19 status, age in years and sex. Where HLA class I and class II types were available, the types were taken from metadata supplied by the sample provider, not from assay-based typing.

General findings and caveats noted by the study authors: The quantity of clinical and demographic metadata differed by source and by participant and was supplied without curation.

Participants in the prospective study were aged roughly 18 to 100 years, lived in about two dozen United States geographic areas, and enrolled through a virtual design. To assign participants to cohorts, the prospective study relied on clinical history that participants themselves reported in a screening survey and a study questionnaire. ImmuneRACE Cohort 3 recovered participants were defined by two consecutive negative NP/OP PCR tests, healthcare professional clearance, or symptom resolution. In the prospective study, whole blood, serum and a nasopharyngeal or oropharyngeal swab were collected from each participant by mobile phlebotomists. Participants in the prospective study had the option to provide additional blood draws and questionnaires over a roughly 2-month period. Prospective study blood samples were shipped either frozen or at room temperature before DNA extraction. As for this clone: Its specific antigen is unknown. No base-level quality is on record; no much larger clone is a single base apart.

Trimming removed 5 bases from V and 6 bases from J; the gene matches leave 9 bases unexplained. From the cysteine up to the phenylalanine, the CDR3 has a length of 15 residues. Only the CDR3 DNA is retained, 45 bases long and in frame from the first base. CDR1 and CDR2 (LNHNV, YYDKDF) derive from the germline V gene (reference sequence). The immunoSEQ Assay, a bias-controlled multiplex PCR, was used to amplify TCRbeta CDR3 regions from genomic DNA. The paper's data handling went like this. Within the assay, amplification of reference gene primers was used to estimate how many nucleated cells each sample contained. To quantify the absolute abundance of each unique TCRbeta CDR3 rearrangement, sequence reads were collapsed and filtered. Productive Simpson clonality was computed per sample as the square root of Simpson's diversity index over productive rearrangements. The clones in this table, taken by TCRdb from immuneACCESS, are in-frame only. Not every clone is retained; where verified, under half of the shortfall comes from an unresolved V gene, and the cause of the rest is unknown. Clonal size and the V and J genes are those of that table, whereas D and trimming came from the DNA. Across this sample there are 250,000 to 400,000 clones, with roughly nine tenths seen only once. Around 2.5% of the sample is taken by the ten largest.

Sequenced sample: PBMCs or T cells enriched from blood (not recorded which). This chain is built from TRBV15 and TRBJ2-1; 8 middle bases align to TRBD1. The sequence derives from a man in his 60s who had recovered from COVID-19. The nucleotides are TGTGCCACCAGCGGCCCCGGGGACAGGACCAATGAGCAGTTCTTC. Its protein product is CATSGPGDRTNEQFF.